Below, one T cell receptor (beta chain) is given with its context. The table came from immunoSEQ multiplex PCR; TCRdb's copy has only in-frame clones and leaves some out. The profile shows 110,000 or so clones, about nine tenths of them singletons. The data belong to a study of blood T cell repertoires in COVID-19. Across the study: The United States, Italy and Spain provided the acute and convalescent COVID-19 samples. PBMCs, B-cell-depleted T cells, or T cells provided the cDNA or gDNA that made up the material.

Germline V CDR1 and CDR2: SNHLY, FYNNEI. Between the trimmed V and J ends, which lost 10 bases and 2 bases, there was a span of 11 bases. This CDR3 is built from 12 residues. The sample taken for sequencing was peripheral blood. This chain connects TRBV2 to TRBJ2-5, with D perhaps TRBD1 (5 bases). This sequence originates from a human donor in a cohort sampled during active COVID-19. CDR3: CATWGRQETQYF. CDR3 nucleotide sequence: TGTGCCACCTGGGGCAGGCAAGAGACCCAGTACTTC.